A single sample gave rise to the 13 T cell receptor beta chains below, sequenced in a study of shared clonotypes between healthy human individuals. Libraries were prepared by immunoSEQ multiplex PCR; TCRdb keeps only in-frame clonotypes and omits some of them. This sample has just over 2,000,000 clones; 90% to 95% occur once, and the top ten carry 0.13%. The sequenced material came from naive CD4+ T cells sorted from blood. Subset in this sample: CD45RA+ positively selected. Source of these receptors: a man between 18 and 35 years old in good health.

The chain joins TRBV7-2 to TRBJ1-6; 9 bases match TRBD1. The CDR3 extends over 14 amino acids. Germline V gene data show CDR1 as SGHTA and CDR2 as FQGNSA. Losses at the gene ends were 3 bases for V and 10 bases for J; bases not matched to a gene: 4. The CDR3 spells CASSLGQGQSPLHF. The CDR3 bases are TGTGCCAGCAGCTTGGGACAGGGTCAATCACCCCTCCACTTT.

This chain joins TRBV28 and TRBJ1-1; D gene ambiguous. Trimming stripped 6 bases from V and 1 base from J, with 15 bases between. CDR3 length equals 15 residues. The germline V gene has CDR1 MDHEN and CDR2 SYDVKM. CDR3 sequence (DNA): TGTGCCAGCAGCGAAAACACCGGGCGGAACACTGAAGCTTTCTTT. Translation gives CASSENTGRNTEAFF.

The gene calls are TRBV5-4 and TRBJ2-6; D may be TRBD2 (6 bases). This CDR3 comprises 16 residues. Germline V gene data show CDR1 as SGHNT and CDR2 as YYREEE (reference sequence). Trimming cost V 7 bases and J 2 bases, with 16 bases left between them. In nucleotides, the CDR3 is TGTGCCAGCGAAGGTGGGGGGTCTACTGGGGCCAACGTCCTGACTTTC. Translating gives CASEGGGSTGANVLTF.

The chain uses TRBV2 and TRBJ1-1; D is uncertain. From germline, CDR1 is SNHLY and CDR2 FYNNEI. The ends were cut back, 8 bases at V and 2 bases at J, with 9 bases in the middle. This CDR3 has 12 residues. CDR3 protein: CASFGDNTEAFF. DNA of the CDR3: TGTGCCAGCTTTGGCGATAACACTGAAGCTTTCTTT.

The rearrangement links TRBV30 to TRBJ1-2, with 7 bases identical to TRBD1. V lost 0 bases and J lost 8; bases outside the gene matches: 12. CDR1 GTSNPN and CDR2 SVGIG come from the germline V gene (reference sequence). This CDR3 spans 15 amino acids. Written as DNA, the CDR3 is TGTGCCTGGAGTGTAGGGTTCGACAGGGTGAGCGGCTACACCTTC. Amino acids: CAWSVGFDRVSGYTF.

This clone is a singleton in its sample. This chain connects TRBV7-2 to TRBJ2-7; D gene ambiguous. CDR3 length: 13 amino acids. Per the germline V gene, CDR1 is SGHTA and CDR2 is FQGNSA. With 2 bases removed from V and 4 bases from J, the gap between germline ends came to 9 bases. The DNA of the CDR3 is TGTGCCAGCAGCTTATTCGCGTCGTACGAGCAGTACTTC. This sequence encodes CASSLFASYEQYF.

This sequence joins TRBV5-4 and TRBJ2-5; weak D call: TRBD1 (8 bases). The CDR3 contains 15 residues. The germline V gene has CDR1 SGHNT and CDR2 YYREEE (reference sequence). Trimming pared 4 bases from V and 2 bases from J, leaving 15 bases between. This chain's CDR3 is CASSRTGRGQETQYF. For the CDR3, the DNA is TGTGCCAGCAGCAGGACAGGGAGGGGGCAAGAGACCCAGTACTTC.

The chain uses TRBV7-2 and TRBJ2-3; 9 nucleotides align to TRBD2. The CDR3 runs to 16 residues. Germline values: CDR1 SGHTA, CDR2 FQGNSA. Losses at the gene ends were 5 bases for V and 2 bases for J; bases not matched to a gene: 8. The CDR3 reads CASSPSSGASTDTQYF. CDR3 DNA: TGTGCCAGCAGCCCTTCTAGCGGGGCCTCCACAGATACGCAGTATTTT.

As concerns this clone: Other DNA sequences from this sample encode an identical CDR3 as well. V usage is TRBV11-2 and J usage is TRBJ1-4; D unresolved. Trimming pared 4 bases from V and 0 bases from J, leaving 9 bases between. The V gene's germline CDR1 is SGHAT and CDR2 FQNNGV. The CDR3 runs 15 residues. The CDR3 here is CASSSDGATNEKLFF. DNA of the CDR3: TGTGCCAGCAGCTCGGACGGCGCAACTAATGAAAAACTGTTTTTT. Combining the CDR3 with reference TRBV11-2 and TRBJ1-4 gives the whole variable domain EAGVAQSPRYKIIEKRQSVAFWCNPISGHATLYWYQQILGQGPKLLIQFQNNGVVDDSQLPKDRFSAERLKGVDSTLKIQPAKLEDSAVYLCASSSDGATNEKLFFGSGTQLSVL.

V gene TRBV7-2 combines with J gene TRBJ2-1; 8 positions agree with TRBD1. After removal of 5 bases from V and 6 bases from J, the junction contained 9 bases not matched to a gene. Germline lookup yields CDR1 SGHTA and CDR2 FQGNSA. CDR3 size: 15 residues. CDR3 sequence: CASSAGQGIGNEQFF. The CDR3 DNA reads TGTGCCAGCAGCGCAGGACAGGGAATCGGCAATGAGCAGTTCTTC.

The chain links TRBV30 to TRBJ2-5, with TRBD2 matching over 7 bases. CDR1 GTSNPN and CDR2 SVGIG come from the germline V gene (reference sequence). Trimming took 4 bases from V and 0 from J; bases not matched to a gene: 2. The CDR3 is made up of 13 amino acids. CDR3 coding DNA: TGTGCCTGGACCGGGACTAACCAAGAGACCCAGTACTTC. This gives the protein CAWTGTNQETQYF.

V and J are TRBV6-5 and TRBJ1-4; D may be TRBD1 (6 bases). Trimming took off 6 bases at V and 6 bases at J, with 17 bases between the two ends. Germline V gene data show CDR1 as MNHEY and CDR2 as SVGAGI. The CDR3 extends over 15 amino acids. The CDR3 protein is CASRRGDYRDEKLFF. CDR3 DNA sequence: TGTGCCAGCAGGCGGGGGGATTACAGGGATGAAAAACTGTTTTTT.

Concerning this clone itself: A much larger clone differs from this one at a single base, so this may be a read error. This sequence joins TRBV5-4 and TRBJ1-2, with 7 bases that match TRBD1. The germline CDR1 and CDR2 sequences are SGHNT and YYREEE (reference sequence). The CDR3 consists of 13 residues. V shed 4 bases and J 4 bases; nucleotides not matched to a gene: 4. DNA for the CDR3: TGTGCCAGCAGCCCCGGGACAGTCTATGGCTACACCTTC. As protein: CASSPGTVYGYTF.